The T cell receptor beta chain described here comes from a study of CD8 T cells in Susac syndrome. Roughly 0.5 to 1 ug RNA was reverse transcribed with random hexamers. TCRdb passed the immunoSEQ multiplex PCR reads through MiXCR, listing each CDR3 protein once. The sample holds around 140,000 distinct CDR3 sequences, approximately 96% seen once. Those who served as multiple sclerosis controls were treatment-naive patients with stable or active relapsing-remitting disease. Germline V lookup: CDR1 SGHRS, CDR2 YFSETQ. This CDR3 region has 16 residues. V shed 2 bases, J shed 0 bases, and the junction held 4 bases outside the gene matches.

The sample was CD4+ T cells from PBMCs. The chain carries TRBV5-1 and TRBJ2-2, with TRBD1 identical over 7 bases. The TCR comes from a human donor with multiple sclerosis. The CDR3 loop reads CASSFGDRSNTGELFF. The CDR3 DNA reads TGCGCCAGCAGCTTCGGGGACAGATCGAACACCGGGGAGCTGTTTTTT.